What follows are 15 T cell receptor beta chains derived from one specimen sequenced in a study of cytomegalovirus exposure and HLA in healthy donors. This table comes from immunoSEQ multiplex PCR, and its TCRdb copy is limited to in-frame clones, with some not included. The sample records approximately 220,000 clones, around 87% being singletons. Sequencing input: PBMCs. The receptor source for this set is a young man in good health and CMV-seronegative.

The chain carries TRBV29-1 and TRBJ2-7; the D gene is possibly TRBD1 (6 bases). This CDR3 spans 15 amino acids. The V end lost 7 bases, the J end lost 0 bases, and 19 bases lay between the germline ends. The V gene's germline CDR1 is SQVTM and CDR2 ANQGSEA. CDR3 bases: TGCAGCGCCCCTAAACAGGGATCCTACTCCTACGAGCAGTACTTC. It specifies CSAPKQGSYSYEQYF.

For the CDR3, the DNA is TGTGCCAGTACGACGGGTGCCAATCAGCCCCAGCATTTT. Translation gives CASTTGANQPQHF. This rearrangement joins TRBV2 to TRBJ1-5; no clear D. Germline CDR1 reads SNHLY; CDR2 reads FYNNEI. Trimming took off 9 bases at V and 3 bases at J, with 12 bases between the two ends. The CDR3 contains 13 residues.

There are a few counts of this clone. The V call is TRBV7-9, the J call TRBJ1-2; the D gene is possibly TRBD1 (6 bases). This CDR3 is 12 amino acids long. Per the germline V gene, CDR1 is SEHNR and CDR2 is FQNEAQ (reference sequence). The V end lost 1 base, the J end lost 9 bases, and 9 bases lay between the germline ends. CDR3 bases: TGTGCCAGCAGCTTAGGACAGGAGAGCTACACCTTC. It yields the protein CASSLGQESYTF.

The chain combines TRBV6-1 with TRBJ2-7; 11 nucleotides align to TRBD2. The J segment lost 6 bases and the V segment lost 4 bases, leaving 17 bases of the junction unmatched. The CDR3 extends over 18 amino acids. CDR1 is MNHNS, CDR2 SASEGT, per germline. CDR3: CASSAYSGGALRGSEQYF. The DNA for the CDR3 is TGTGCCAGCAGTGCCTATAGCGGGGGGGCCTTACGCGGTAGCGAGCAGTACTTC.

The V call is TRBV5-1, the J call TRBJ1-1; D uncertain. Germline V lookup: CDR1 SGHRS, CDR2 YFSETQ. The CDR3 runs 16 residues. The germline V and J ends were trimmed by 4 bases and 1 base, with 17 bases remaining between them. DNA of the CDR3: TGCGCCAGCAGCCTGGGAACGGTCAGGCCGAACACTGAAGCTTTCTTT. This gives the protein CASSLGTVRPNTEAFF.

The rearrangement links TRBV27 to TRBJ2-2, with 7 positions matching TRBD2. Unmatched junction bases numbered 6, after V lost 6 bases and J lost 5 bases. The CDR3 sequence is 14 residues long. Per the germline V gene, CDR1 is MNHEY and CDR2 is SMNVEV (reference sequence). CDR3 coding DNA: TGTGCCAGCAGCCTCGGACTAGAGACCGGGGAGCTGTTTTTT. Its protein product is CASSLGLETGELFF.

This clone appeared a single time. The chain recombines TRBV27 with TRBJ2-4; D might be TRBD1 (5 bases). The length of the CDR3 is 14 residues. V was pared by 2 bases and J by 2 bases, with 7 bases between. CDR1 is MNHEY and CDR2 is SMNVEV in the germline V gene (reference sequence). The chain's CDR3 is CASSLRGTKNIQYF. CDR3 DNA: TGTGCCAGCAGTTTAAGGGGAACCAAAAACATTCAGTACTTC.

The chain employs TRBV28 and TRBJ1-2; no clear D. This CDR3 contains 12 residues. The V and J ends lost 8 bases and 8 bases respectively, with 15 bases between them. CDR1 MDHEN and CDR2 SYDVKM come from the germline V gene. The CDR3: CASGRGGRGYTF. The CDR3 DNA reads TGTGCCAGCGGTCGGGGTGGGCGAGGCTACACCTTC.

The chain links TRBV13 to TRBJ2-1; D is possibly TRBD2 (6 bases). This CDR3 is built from 15 residues. Germline lookup yields CDR1 PRHDT and CDR2 FYEKMQ (reference sequence). V lost 5 bases and J 7 bases, leaving 18 bases between the germline ends. CDR3 residues: CASSTEMGTRNEQFF. The CDR3 DNA reads TGTGCCAGCAGCACGGAAATGGGGACTCGTAATGAGCAGTTCTTC.

The chain joins TRBV4-3 to TRBJ2-1; possibly TRBD1 for D (6 bases). CDR1 and CDR2 (germline): LGHNA, YSLEER. This CDR3 contains 15 residues. The V end was cut by 2 bases, the J end by 0 bases, with 8 bases between. The DNA for the CDR3 is TGCGCCAGCAGCCAAAGGGGGTACTCCTACAATGAGCAGTTCTTC. The encoded protein is CASSQRGYSYNEQFF.

This chain uses TRBV7-8 with TRBJ2-7; unclear D gene. The CDR3 loop spans 11 amino acids. The V gene lost 5 bases and the J gene lost 3 bases, with 5 bases spanning the gap. The germline V gene encodes CDR1 SGHVS and CDR2 FQNEAQ. CDR3 DNA: TGTGCCAGCAGCCCCATCTACGAGCAGTACTTC. Its translation: CASSPIYEQYF.

The rearrangement links TRBV27 to TRBJ2-1, with 11 bases that match TRBD2. The germline gives CDR1 MNHEY, CDR2 SMNVEV (reference sequence). Unmatched junction bases numbered 17, after V lost 6 bases and J lost 7 bases. There are 18 residues in the CDR3. The DNA for the CDR3 is TGTGCCAGCAGCCTACTGATCCCGCTAGCGGGGGGCTGGAATGAGCAGTTCTTC. It encodes CASSLLIPLAGGWNEQFF.

This clone has only one observation. The CDR3 nucleotides are TGTGCCAGCAGCTACAATACAGGAGCTTACACCATATATTTT. Protein product: CASSYNTGAYTIYF. This chain uses TRBV7-2 with TRBJ1-3; D might be TRBD1 (5 bases). The V end was cut by 4 bases, the J end by 8 bases, with 15 bases between. Per germline, CDR1 SGHTA and CDR2 FQGNSA. CDR3 length equals 14 residues.

This sequence joins TRBV19 and TRBJ2-1; 7 nucleotides align to TRBD2. Unmatched junction bases numbered 5, after V lost 6 bases and J lost 3 bases. Germline values: CDR1 LNHDA, CDR2 SQIVND (reference sequence). This CDR3 comprises 14 residues. The CDR3 bases are TGTGCCAGTAGAGGACTAGGAAACTACAATGAGCAGTTCTTC. It encodes CASRGLGNYNEQFF.

As concerns this clone: Additional DNA sequences in this sample encode the identical CDR3. DNA of the CDR3: TGTGCCAGCAGTCCGGGTGGTGGGGAGACCCAGTACTTC. As protein: CASSPGGGETQYF. J is TRBJ2-5 and V is TRBV28; D is undetermined. In germline, CDR1 is MDHEN, CDR2 SYDVKM. Trimming removed 5 bases at V and 5 bases at J, with 12 bases between. CDR3 length: 13 amino acids.